This TCR beta chain was sequenced in a study of Ad26.COV2.S vaccination and SARS-CoV-2 variants. About the research overall: Once, or twice with 56 days between doses, Ad26.COV2.S was given intramuscularly.

Specified treatment: some 20 received Ad26.COV2.S at low or high dose, single or two shots; about 5 received placebo; per-sample allocation not given. The study sampled participants on day 63 after the first vaccine or placebo injection. This table comes from immunoSEQ multiplex PCR, and its TCRdb copy is limited to in-frame clones, with some not included. The repertoire holds hundreds of thousands of clones, with about 88% as singletons. Study-wide points: Measurements of TCR breadth and depth may have given underestimates of the total T cell responses. It was reported that spike-specific CD8+ and CD4+ T cell responses were substantially broad after vaccination.

CDR3 size: 13 residues. Losses at the gene ends were 5 bases for V and 0 bases for J; bases not matched to a gene: 2. Germline V gene sequence: CDR1 SGHRS, CDR2 YFSETQ. Comment on this clone: The antigen remains unidentified.

This TCR derives from a person aged 18 to 65 who received the Ad26.COV2.S COVID-19 vaccine or a placebo. The chain links TRBV5-1 to TRBJ2-7; TRBD1 matches at 7 bases. Sample: peripheral blood, taken in a trial of Ad26.COV2.S vaccine versus placebo. The CDR3: CASRTGHSYEQYF. CDR3 DNA sequence: TGCGCCAGCAGGACAGGGCACTCCTACGAGCAGTACTTC. The full variable domain, rest sourced from reference TRBV5-1 and TRBJ2-7, is KAGVTQTPRYLIKTRGQQVTLSCSPISGHRSVSWYQQTPGQGLQFLFEYFSETQRNKGNFPGRFSGRQFSNSRSEMNVSTLELGDSALYLCASRTGHSYEQYFGPGTRLTVT.